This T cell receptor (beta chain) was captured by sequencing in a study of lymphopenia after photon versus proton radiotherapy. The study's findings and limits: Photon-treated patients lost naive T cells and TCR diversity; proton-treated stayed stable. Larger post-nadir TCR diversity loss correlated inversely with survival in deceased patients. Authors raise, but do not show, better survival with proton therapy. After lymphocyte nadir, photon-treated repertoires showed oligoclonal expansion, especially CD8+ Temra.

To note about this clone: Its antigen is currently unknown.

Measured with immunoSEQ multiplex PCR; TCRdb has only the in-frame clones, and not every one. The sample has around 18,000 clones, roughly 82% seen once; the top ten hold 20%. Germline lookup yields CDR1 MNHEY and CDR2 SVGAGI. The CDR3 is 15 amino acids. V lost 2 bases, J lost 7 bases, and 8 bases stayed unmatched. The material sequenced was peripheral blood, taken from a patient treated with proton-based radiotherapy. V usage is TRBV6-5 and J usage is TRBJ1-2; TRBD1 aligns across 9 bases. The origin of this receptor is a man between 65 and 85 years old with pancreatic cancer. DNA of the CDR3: TGTGCCAGCAGTTACCCCGGTACAGGGGGCGGTGGCTACACCTTC. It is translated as CASSYPGTGGGGYTF.